A selection of T cell receptor beta chains follows, all from one sample in a study of CD8 T cells in Susac syndrome. MiXCR was run by TCRdb on the immunoSEQ multiplex PCR reads, yielding one entry per CDR3 protein. The table lists around 71,000 distinct CDR3 sequences, over 95% of them singletons. The sample comprised CD4+ T cells from PBMCs. Receptors originate from a human donor with multiple sclerosis. The CDR3 runs from the conserved cysteine through the conserved F or W.

TRBV5-4	TRBJ1-1	CASSSDDIEAFF
TRBV5-8	TRBJ1-2	CASSLTGTSGYTF
TRBV12-3/TRBV12-4	TRBJ2-4	CASSFGGIIKNIQYF
TRBV20-1	TRBJ1-5	CSASTGGDSNQPQHF
TRBV7-2	TRBJ2-1	CASSPMSWGNEQFF
TRBV3-1	TRBJ2-7	CASSQVGGGPGRQYF
TRBV28	TRBJ2-2	CASTRGKGSTGELFF
TRBV29-1	TRBJ1-1	CSVALRGMNTEAFF
TRBV9	TRBJ2-3	CASSDRLAGDSHTQYF
TRBV6-5	TRBJ2-3	CASSYSGGGFTDTQYF
TRBV7-2	TRBJ2-1	CASSFIADSYNEQFF
TRBV15	TRBJ2-5	CATSSLYQETQYF
TRBV6-2/TRBV6-3	TRBJ1-1	CASRVFGFTEAFF
TRBV19	TRBJ2-7	CASSQLGLPYYEQYF
TRBV29-1	TRBJ2-3	CSVGGGGPFTDTQYF
TRBV5-4	TRBJ1-5	CASSLEDSGSNQPQHF
TRBV20-1	TRBJ2-7	CSAQVLGEQYF
TRBV29-1	TRBJ1-2	CSVEDFGGGSGGYTF
TRBV7-2	TRBJ1-5	CASSLQEFRNQPQHF
TRBV30	TRBJ1-6	CAWSEGYNSPLHF
TRBV5-1	TRBJ2-1	CASSLSGSGRSGMFF
TRBV29-1	TRBJ2-1	CSVTGLAAYNEQFF
TRBV3-1	TRBJ1-2	CASSQDAGGYTF
TRBV7-2	TRBJ2-1	CASSTGGSSSYNEQFF
TRBV28	TRBJ2-7	CASSSPGSSYEQYF
TRBV20-1	TRBJ2-1	CSAGQIDEQFF
TRBV30	TRBJ2-1	CACSGGSNNEQFF
TRBV12-3/TRBV12-4	TRBJ1-1	CASSSWGLGTEAFF
TRBV7-8	TRBJ2-7	CASSLAAAGNDYEQYF
TRBV5-1	TRBJ2-7	CASSAEARGLYEQYF
TRBV5-4	TRBJ2-5	CASSLVPGTEETQYF